This TCR beta chain was documented in a study of immune evolution from preneoplasia to lung adenocarcinoma. Whole-study results and caveats: Clonality was highest in normal lung, lower in later-stage lesions apparently. Normal lung had the highest top T cell clone frequencies.

Patient tissue came from resections in Japan or China, 2014–2017. Data came from immunoSEQ multiplex PCR; TCRdb stores just in-frame clones and leaves some out. The sample lists roughly 10,000 clones, 76% seen once, with about 28% in the top ten. Notes on this clone: Its antigen is not identified.

The CDR3 totals 15 residues. CDR1 and CDR2 (germline): MNHEY, SVGAGI. The ends were cut back, 0 bases at V and 3 bases at J, with 12 bases in the middle. The receptor was derived from a person between 60 and 70 years old with lung adenocarcinoma. Some clones in this sample may be carry-over from other donors' samples. This chain connects TRBV6-5 to TRBJ2-7, with D perhaps matching TRBD1 (5 bases). The source material was FFPE normal lung tissue adjacent to the tumor. This CDR3 is CASSYSGAGNYEQYF. CDR3 in DNA: TGTGCCAGCAGTTACTCAGGGGCAGGGAACTACGAGCAGTACTTC.